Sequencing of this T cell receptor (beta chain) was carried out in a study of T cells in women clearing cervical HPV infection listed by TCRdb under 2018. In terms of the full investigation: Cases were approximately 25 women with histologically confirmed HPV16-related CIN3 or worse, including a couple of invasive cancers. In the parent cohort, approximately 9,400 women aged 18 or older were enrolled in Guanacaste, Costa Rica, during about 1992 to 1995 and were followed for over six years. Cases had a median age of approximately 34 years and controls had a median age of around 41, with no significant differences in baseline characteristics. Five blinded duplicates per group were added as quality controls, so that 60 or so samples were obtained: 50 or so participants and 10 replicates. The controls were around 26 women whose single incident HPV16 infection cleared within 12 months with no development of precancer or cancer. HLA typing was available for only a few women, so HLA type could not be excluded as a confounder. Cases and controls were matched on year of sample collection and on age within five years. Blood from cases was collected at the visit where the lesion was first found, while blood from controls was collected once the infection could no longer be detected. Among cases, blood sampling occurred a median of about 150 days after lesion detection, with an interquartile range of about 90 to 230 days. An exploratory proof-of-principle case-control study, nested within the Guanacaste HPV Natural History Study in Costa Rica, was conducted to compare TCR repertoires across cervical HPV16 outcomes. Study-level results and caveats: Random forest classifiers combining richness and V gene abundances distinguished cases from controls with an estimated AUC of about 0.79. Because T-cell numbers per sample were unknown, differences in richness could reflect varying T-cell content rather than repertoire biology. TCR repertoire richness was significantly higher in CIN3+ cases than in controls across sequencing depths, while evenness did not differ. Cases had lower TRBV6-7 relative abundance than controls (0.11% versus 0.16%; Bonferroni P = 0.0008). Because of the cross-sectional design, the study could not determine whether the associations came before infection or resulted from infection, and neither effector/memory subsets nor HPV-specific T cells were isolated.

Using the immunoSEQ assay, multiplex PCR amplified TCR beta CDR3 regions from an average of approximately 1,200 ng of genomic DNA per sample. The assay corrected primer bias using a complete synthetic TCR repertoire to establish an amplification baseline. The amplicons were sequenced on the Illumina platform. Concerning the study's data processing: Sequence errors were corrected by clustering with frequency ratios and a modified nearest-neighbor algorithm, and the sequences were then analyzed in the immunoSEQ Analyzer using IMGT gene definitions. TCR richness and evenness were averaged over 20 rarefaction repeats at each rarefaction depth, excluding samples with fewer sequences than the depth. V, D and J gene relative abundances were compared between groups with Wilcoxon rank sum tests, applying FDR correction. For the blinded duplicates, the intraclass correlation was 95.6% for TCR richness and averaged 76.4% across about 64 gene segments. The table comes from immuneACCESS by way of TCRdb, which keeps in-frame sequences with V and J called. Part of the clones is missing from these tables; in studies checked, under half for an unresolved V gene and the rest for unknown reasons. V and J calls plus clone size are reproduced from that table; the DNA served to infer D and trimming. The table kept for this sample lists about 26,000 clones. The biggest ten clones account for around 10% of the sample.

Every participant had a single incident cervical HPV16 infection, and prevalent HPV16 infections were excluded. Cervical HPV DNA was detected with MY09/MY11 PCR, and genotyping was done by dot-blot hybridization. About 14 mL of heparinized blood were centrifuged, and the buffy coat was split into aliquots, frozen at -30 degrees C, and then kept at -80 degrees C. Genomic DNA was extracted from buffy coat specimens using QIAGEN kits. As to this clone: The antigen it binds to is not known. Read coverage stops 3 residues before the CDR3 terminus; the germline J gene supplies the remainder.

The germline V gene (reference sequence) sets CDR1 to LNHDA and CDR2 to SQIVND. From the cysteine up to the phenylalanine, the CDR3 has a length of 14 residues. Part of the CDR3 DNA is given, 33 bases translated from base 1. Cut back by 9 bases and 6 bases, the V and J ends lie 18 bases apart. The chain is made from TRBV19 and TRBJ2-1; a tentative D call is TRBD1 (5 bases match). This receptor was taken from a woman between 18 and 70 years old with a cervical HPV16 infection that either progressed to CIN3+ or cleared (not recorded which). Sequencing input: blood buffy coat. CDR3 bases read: TGTGCCAGCTCGGACAAAAAAGGCCGCAATGAG. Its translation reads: CASSDKKGRNE. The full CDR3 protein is CASSDKKGRNEQFF.